This T cell receptor (beta chain) originates from a study of CD8+CD57+ T cells in acquired aplastic anemia. All sequencing subjects had displayed CD8+CD57+ cell expansion on flow cytometry. The CDR3 spans 16 residues, counting both ends. CDR1 is LNHDA and CDR2 is SQIVND in the germline V gene (reference sequence). As concerns this clonotype: Here the CDR3 omits its conserved ending phenylalanine or tryptophan, so a read error is the likely source. It is unclear where the CDR3 begins or ends on the DNA, so no DNA is shown, and the CDR3 is as TCRdb lists it.

Both TCR beta VDJ combination and CDR3 sequence profiling were carried out. Genomic DNA was the template for this profiling. TCRdb recomputed calls from the reads with MiXCR, one row per CDR3 protein. Among 200,000 to 300,000 distinct CDR3 sequences, approximately 82% were seen once, and the ten largest hold roughly two fifths. Sequenced sample: sorted CD4+, CD8+, or CD8+CD57+ T cells (not recorded which) from PBMCs. This clonotype was sampled from a human donor with aplastic anemia. The J gene is TRBJ2-1, the V gene TRBV19; the table assigns TRBD2, which was not confirmed against the DNA. This CDR3 is CASSIASGAYNEELFG.